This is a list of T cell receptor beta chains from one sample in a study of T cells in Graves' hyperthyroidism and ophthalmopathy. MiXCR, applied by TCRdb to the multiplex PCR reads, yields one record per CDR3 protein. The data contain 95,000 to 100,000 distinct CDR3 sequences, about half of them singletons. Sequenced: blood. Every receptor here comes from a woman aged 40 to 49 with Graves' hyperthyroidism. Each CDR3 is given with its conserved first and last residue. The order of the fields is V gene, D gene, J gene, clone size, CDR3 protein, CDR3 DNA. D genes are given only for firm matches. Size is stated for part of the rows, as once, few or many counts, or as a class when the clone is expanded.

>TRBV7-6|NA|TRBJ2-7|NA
CASSFDRYEQYF
TGTGCCAGCAGCTTTGACCGTTACGAGCAGTACTTC
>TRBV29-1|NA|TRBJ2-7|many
CSVARTVGNEQYF
TGCAGCGTTGCTCGGACAGTCGGCAACGAGCAGTACTTC
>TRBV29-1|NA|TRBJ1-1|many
CSVGAGFMNTEAFF
TGCAGCGTTGGGGCAGGCTTCATGAACACTGAAGCTTTCTTT
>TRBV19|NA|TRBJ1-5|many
CASSSPSVIGVVSNQPQHF
TGTGCCAGTAGTTCACCTAGTGTGATCGGGGTAGTAAGCAATCAGCCCCAGCATTTT
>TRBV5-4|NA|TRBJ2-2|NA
CASSLGVGYTGELFF
TGTGCCAGCAGCTTGGGGGTTGGCTACACCGGGGAGCTGTTTTTT
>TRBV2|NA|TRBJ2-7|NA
CASSEALHGYEDEQYF
TGTGCCAGCAGTGAAGCGCTTCATGGGTACGAGGACGAGCAGTACTTC
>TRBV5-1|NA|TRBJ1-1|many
CASSFGRLMNTEAFF
TGCGCCAGCAGCTTTGGCAGGCTCATGAACACTGAAGCTTTCTTT
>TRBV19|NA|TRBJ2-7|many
CASSRDGSRNEQYF
TGTGCCAGTAGTCGTGACGGCAGTAGGAACGAGCAGTACTTC
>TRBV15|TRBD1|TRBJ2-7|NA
CATSRDRGSAYEQYF
TGTGCCACCAGCAGAGACAGGGGGTCGGCCTACGAGCAGTACTTC
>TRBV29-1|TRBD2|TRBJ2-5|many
CSVERREAETQYF
TGCAGCGTTGAACGGCGGGAGGCGGAGACCCAGTACTTC
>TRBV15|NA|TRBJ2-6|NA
CATSREGTGANVLTF
TGTGCCACCAGCAGAGAAGGGACAGGGGCCAACGTCCTGACTTTC
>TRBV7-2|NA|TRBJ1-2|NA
CASSFGGGAYGYTF
TGTGCCAGCAGCTTTGGAGGGGGGGCCTATGGCTACACCTTC
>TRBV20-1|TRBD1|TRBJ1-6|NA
CSATRQGGNSPLHF
TGCAGTGCCACGAGACAGGGAGGGAATTCACCCCTCCACTTT
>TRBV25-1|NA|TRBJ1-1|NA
CASRILLGTEAFF
TGTGCCAGCCGTATCCTCTTGGGCACTGAAGCTTTCTTT
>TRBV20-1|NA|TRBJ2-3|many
CSEQSSTDTQYF
TGCAGTGAACAGTCTAGCACAGATACGCAGTATTTT
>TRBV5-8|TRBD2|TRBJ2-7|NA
CASSLKGRDYEQYF
TGTGCCAGCAGCTTGAAAGGGAGGGATTACGAGCAGTACTTC
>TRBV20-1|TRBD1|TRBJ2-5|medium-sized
CSAARTGLETQYF
TGCAGTGCCGCCCGGACAGGTCTGGAGACCCAGTACTTC
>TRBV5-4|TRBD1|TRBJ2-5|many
CASSLVGTGQETQYF
TGTGCCAGCAGCTTGGTGGGGACAGGCCAAGAGACCCAGTACTTC
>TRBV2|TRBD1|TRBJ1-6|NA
CASSEVGQGVSPLHF
TGTGCCAGCAGTGAAGTGGGACAGGGAGTATCACCCCTCCACTTT
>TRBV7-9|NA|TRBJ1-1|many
CASSLGTANGKAFF
TGTGCCAGCAGCTTAGGGACGGCGAATGGGAAAGCTTTCTTT
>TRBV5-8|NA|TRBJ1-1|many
CASSYSLNTEAFF
TGTGCCAGCAGCTATTCCTTGAACACTGAAGCTTTCTTT
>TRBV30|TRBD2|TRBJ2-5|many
CAWSGPSGSQETQYF
TGTGCCTGGAGTGGGCCTAGCGGGAGCCAAGAGACCCAGTACTTC
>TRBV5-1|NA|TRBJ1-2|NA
CASRWTTQGDTF
TGCGCCAGCAGGTGGACAACCCAGGGCGACACCTTC
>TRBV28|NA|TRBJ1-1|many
CASSFSIQAFF
TGTGCCAGCAGTTTTTCCATACAGGCTTTCTTT
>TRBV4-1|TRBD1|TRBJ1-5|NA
CASSQGTGQPQHF
TGCGCCAGCAGCCAAGGGACAGGTCAGCCCCAGCATTTT
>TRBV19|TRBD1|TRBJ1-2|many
CASSIPQGANYGYTF
TGTGCCAGTAGTATCCCCCAGGGGGCTAACTATGGCTACACCTTC
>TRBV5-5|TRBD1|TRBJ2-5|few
CASSGDRGETQYF
TGCGCCAGCAGCGGTGACAGGGGCGAGACCCAGTACTTC
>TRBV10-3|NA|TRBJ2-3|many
CAISSTVGAVSDTQYF
TGTGCCATCAGTTCGACCGTGGGTGCAGTCTCAGATACGCAGTATTTT
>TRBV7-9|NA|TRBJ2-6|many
CASSLQLGSGANVLTF
TGTGCCAGCAGCTTACAGTTGGGTTCTGGGGCCAACGTCCTGACTTTC
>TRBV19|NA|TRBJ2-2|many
CASSPPEYMRELFF
TGTGCCAGTAGTCCCCCAGAGTATATGAGGGAGCTGTTTTTT
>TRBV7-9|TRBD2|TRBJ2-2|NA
CASSLGVGRGTGELFF
TGTGCCAGCAGCTTAGGGGTCGGGAGGGGCACCGGGGAGCTGTTTTTT
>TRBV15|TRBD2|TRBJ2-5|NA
CATSPPTSGKGETQYF
TGTGCCACCAGCCCGCCGACTAGCGGGAAGGGGGAGACCCAGTACTTC
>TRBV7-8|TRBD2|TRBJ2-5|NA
CASSLDSGGETQYF
TGTGCCAGCAGCTTAGATTCGGGGGGGGAGACCCAGTACTTC
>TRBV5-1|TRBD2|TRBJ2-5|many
CASSLQGTSEETQYF
TGCGCCAGCAGCCTGCAAGGGACTAGCGAAGAGACCCAGTACTTC
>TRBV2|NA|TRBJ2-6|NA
CASSEATGANVLTF
TGTGCCAGCAGTGAAGCGACCGGGGCCAATGTCCTGACTTTC
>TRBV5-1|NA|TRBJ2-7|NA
CASSLVQGGEFAYEQYF
TGCGCCAGCAGCTTGGTGCAGGGTGGAGAGTTTGCCTACGAGCAGTACTTC
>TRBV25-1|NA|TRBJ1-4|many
CASSERGGADEKLFF
TGTGCCAGCAGTGAACGGGGGGGGGCGGACGAAAAACTGTTTTTT
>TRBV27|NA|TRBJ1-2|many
CASSLRPLQLKDGYTF
TGTGCCAGCAGTTTAAGACCGCTACAGCTTAAGGATGGCTACACCTTC
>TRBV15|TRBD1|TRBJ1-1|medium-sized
CATSKDRGRLVTEAFF
TGTGCCACCAGCAAGGACAGGGGACGACTCGTCACTGAAGCTTTCTTT
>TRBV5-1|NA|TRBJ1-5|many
CASSFDGSQNQPQHF
TGCGCCAGCAGCTTCGACGGCAGTCAGAATCAGCCCCAGCATTTT